This T cell receptor beta chain derives from a study of shared clonotypes between healthy human individuals. The study's findings and limits: Among donors, clonotype sharing was expected to be affected by sequencing depth.

Germline V lookup: CDR1 SGHRS, CDR2 YFSETQ. The V and J ends lost 0 bases and 4 bases respectively, with 14 bases between them. The CDR3 has 16 residues. Worth noting for this clone: The antigen is not known.

An even split of each subset's genomic DNA across several immunoSEQ plates was performed. Clones were read by immunoSEQ multiplex PCR, and TCRdb kept only the in-frame ones, dropping some. The sample has some 680,000 clones; 60% to 75% are singletons. Adult donors, all healthy and HIV-negative, had no recent acute infections or vaccinations. Adult Caucasians living in Nashville, Tennessee made up all of the donors. The chain carries TRBV5-1 and TRBJ2-1; possibly TRBD2 for D (5 bases). Sequenced: memory CD4+ T cells sorted from blood. The subset here: CD45RA-negative fraction. The origin of this receptor is a woman aged 30 to 39 in good health. The CDR3 nucleotides read TGCGCCAGCAGCTTGGATGGAAGGGAGCCTTACAATGAGCAGTTCTTC. As protein: CASSLDGREPYNEQFF.